The TCR beta chain under discussion was sequenced for a study of response to subunit inactivated influenza vaccine. This clonotype came up a few times. TCRdb reanalysed the RT-PCR reads using MiXCR and keeps one entry per CDR3 protein. Seen here are about 540,000 distinct CDR3 sequences, around 25% observed once, and the top ten hold approximately 3%. There are 14 residues in the CDR3. Trimming pared 5 bases from V and 1 base from J, leaving 12 bases between. The germline gives CDR1 SGHAT, CDR2 FQNNGV. These sequences were also reported in another study, on T cells expressing NK-cell markers. That paper adds: Beta-chain TCR cDNA was generated via 5'RACE template switching with UMIs.

This TCR was recovered from a man between 45 and 60 years old who received an inactivated influenza vaccine. The chain employs TRBV11-2 and TRBJ2-7; tentatively, D is TRBD2 (5 bases). Sequencing was performed on CD4+ T cells sorted from PBMCs, taken about 12 days after vaccination. This chain's CDR3 is CASSPRTLSYEQYF. The CDR3 region has the DNA TGTGCCAGCAGCCCACGGACTCTTTCCTACGAGCAGTACTTC.